Listed below are T cell receptor beta chains from one sample, sequenced in a study of T cells in Graves' hyperthyroidism and ophthalmopathy. TCRdb processed the multiplex PCR reads anew with MiXCR; each CDR3 protein has one entry. The sample lists about 510,000 distinct CDR3 sequences; roughly 15% were seen once. The sample taken for sequencing was blood. Receptors were obtained from a woman aged 40 to 50 with Graves' hyperthyroidism. CDR3s include the opening cysteine and the closing phenylalanine or tryptophan. The D gene is left open where the match is weak. The listing skips clone size in some rows; elsewhere it reads once, few, many or a size class.

TRBJ2-2 | TRBD2 | few | 14 | TRBV30 | TGTGCCTGGAATGGGGACGGGAGGACCGGGGAGCTGTTTTTT | CAWNGDGRTGELFF
TRBJ1-2 | TRBD1 | - | 12 | TRBV28 | TGTGCCAGCACGGGACAGTCCTATGGCTACACCTTC | CASTGQSYGYTF
TRBJ2-5 | - | many | 18 | TRBV28 | TGTGCCAGCAGTTTTCTGCGACAGTTTCCAGCGGACCAAGAGACCCAGTACTTC | CASSFLRQFPADQETQYF
TRBJ2-7 | - | many | 14 | TRBV2 | TGTGCCAGCAGCCCCCGAGGGGAAACCTACGAGCAGTACTTC | CASSPRGETYEQYF
TRBJ2-7 | TRBD2 | - | 18 | TRBV4-1 | TGCGCCAGCAGCCAAGACGGGACTAGCGGAATCTTCTCCTACGAGCAGTACTTC | CASSQDGTSGIFSYEQYF
TRBJ2-2 | TRBD2 | - | 15 | TRBV20-1 | TGCAGTGCTGGGGGGCTAGCGGGAGTCACCGGGGAGCTGTTTTTT | CSAGGLAGVTGELFF
TRBJ1-2 | - | - | 13 | TRBV7-9 | TGTGCCAGCAGCTTAGATGGCCCCTATGGCTACACCTTC | CASSLDGPYGYTF
TRBJ1-5 | TRBD1 | - | 18 | TRBV6-5 | TGTGCCAGCAGTTACGGACGGACAGGGGGACTTGTTCTACAGCCCCAGCATTTT | CASSYGRTGGLVLQPQHF
TRBJ2-1 | - | many | 15 | TRBV20-1 | TGCAGTGCTAGAGGGGGGGAACGCGCCGACAATGAGCAGTTCTTC | CSARGGERADNEQFF
TRBJ2-5 | - | many | 16 | TRBV7-9 | TGTGCCAGCAGCTCCCTCCTCCAGGGGGGCCAAGAGACCCAGTACTTC | CASSSLLQGGQETQYF
TRBJ2-3 | TRBD2 | - | 16 | TRBV13 | TGTGCCAGCAGCGACGCTAGCGGGAGCCAAATAGATACGCAGTATTTT | CASSDASGSQIDTQYF
TRBJ2-3 | TRBD2 | many | 15 | TRBV15 | TGTGCCACCAGCAGCGGACTAGCGGGAGGCGATACGCAGTATTTT | CATSSGLAGGDTQYF
TRBJ2-3 | - | many | 15 | TRBV28 | TGTGCCAGCAAGGAGGGCTGGACAAGTTCAGATACGCAGTATTTT | CASKEGWTSSDTQYF
TRBJ1-5 | - | - | 13 | TRBV10-3 | TGTGCCGCCGGCCGGGAGCAGGGTCGGCCCCAGCATTTT | CAAGREQGRPQHF
TRBJ1-1 | - | - | 13 | TRBV9 | TGTGCCAGCAGCATAACGTCCGGAGGGGAGGCTTTCTTT | CASSITSGGEAFF
TRBJ2-4 | TRBD1 | many | 14 | TRBV5-1 | TGCGCCAGCAGCGTTGGGACAGCCGGGGACATTCAGTACTTC | CASSVGTAGDIQYF
TRBJ2-6 | - | - | 18 | TRBV6-9 | TGTGTCAGCAGTTACCTTCGGGGGGCTAACTCTGGGGCCAACGTCCTGACTTTC | CVSSYLRGANSGANVLTF
TRBJ2-2 | TRBD1 | few | 16 | TRBV6-2/TRBV6-3 | TGTGCCAGCAGGCAACAGGGGGCATTAAACACCGGGGAGCTGTTTTTT | CASRQQGALNTGELFF
TRBJ2-2 | TRBD1 | many | 15 | TRBV6-1 | TGTGCCAGCACTATCCGACAGGGGGTAGCCGGGGAGCTGTTTTTT | CASTIRQGVAGELFF
TRBJ2-5 | - | - | 17 | TRBV3-1 | TGTGCCAGCAGCCAAGATTTGGCGGAGAGCCTCCAAGAGACCCAGTACTTC | CASSQDLAESLQETQYF
TRBJ2-1 | TRBD1 | - | 15 | TRBV5-1 | TGCGCCAGTACATCCGGGACAGGGGGGAACAATGAGCAGTTCTTC | CASTSGTGGNNEQFF
TRBJ2-5 | TRBD2 | many | 16 | TRBV4-2 | TGTGCCAGCAGCCAACCTCAAGGGGGACTAGCGGAGACCCAGTACTTC | CASSQPQGGLAETQYF
TRBJ2-6 | - | - | 14 | TRBV7-2 | TGTGCCAGCACCTCCCGGGGGGCCTATAGGGTCCTGACTTTC | CASTSRGAYRVLTF
TRBJ2-2 | TRBD2 | many | 14 | TRBV12-3/TRBV12-4 | TGTGCCAGCAGGCGGGGGGGTGGTGTCGGGGAGCTGTTTTTT | CASRRGGGVGELFF
TRBJ1-4 | TRBD1 | many | 14 | TRBV12-3/TRBV12-4 | TGTGCCAGCAGAGGGACAGGACCTAATGAAAAACTGTTTTTT | CASRGTGPNEKLFF
TRBJ2-1 | TRBD2 | - | 15 | TRBV19 | TGTGCCAGTAGTACTAGCGGGTCGCGGAACAATGAGCAGTTCTTC | CASSTSGSRNNEQFF
TRBJ1-2 | - | many | 14 | TRBV2 | TGTGCCAGCAGTGAAATCACAGGGAACTATGGCTACACCTTC | CASSEITGNYGYTF
TRBJ1-2 | - | many | 16 | TRBV20-1 | TGCAGTGCTAGCGTTACACCGACGTCAAGGTCCTATGGCTACACCTTC | CSASVTPTSRSYGYTF
TRBJ2-2 | - | few | 16 | TRBV5-1 | TGCGCCAGCAGCGAAAGGACTCTAACGAACACCGGGGAGCTGTTTTTT | CASSERTLTNTGELFF
TRBJ2-7 | TRBD2 | - | 15 | TRBV5-1 | TGCGCCAGCAGCTTGGGGACTAGCGGGATGTACGAGCAGTACTTC | CASSLGTSGMYEQYF
TRBJ1-1 | TRBD1 | - | 15 | TRBV5-5 | TGTGCCAGCAGTCGACAGGGGAACTCGAACACTGAAGCTTTCTTT | CASSRQGNSNTEAFF
TRBJ2-1 | TRBD2 | many | 16 | TRBV24-1 | TGTGCCACCAGTGATGCCGGGACTACCTTCTACAATGAGCAGTTCTTC | CATSDAGTTFYNEQFF
TRBJ1-6 | - | - | 16 | TRBV19 | TGTGCCAGTAGTACAACCTCGGGACGGATAAATTCACCCCTCCACTTT | CASSTTSGRINSPLHF
TRBJ2-1 | - | many | 11 | TRBV6-2/TRBV6-3 | TGTGCCAGCAGTTACGTCTATGAGCAGTTCTTC | CASSYVYEQFF
TRBJ1-1 | - | few | 17 | TRBV10-3 | TGTGCCATCAGTGAGAGCAACTATGGATCCTTGAACACTGAAGCTTTCTTT | CAISESNYGSLNTEAFF
TRBJ2-1 | TRBD2 | - | 17 | TRBV9 | TGTGCCAGCAGCGTAGGGGGACTAGCGGAAAACTACAATGAGCAGCTCTTC | CASSVGGLAENYNEQLF
TRBJ2-1 | TRBD2 | - | 18 | TRBV4-1 | TGCGCCAGCAGCCATCCGGGACTAGCGGGAGGCCCGGGAAATGAGCAGTTCTTC | CASSHPGLAGGPGNEQFF
TRBJ2-3 | - | many | 16 | TRBV7-8 | TGTGCCAGCAGCTTGGGTGGGGTTTATAGCACAGATACGCAGTATTTT | CASSLGGVYSTDTQYF
TRBJ1-3 | - | - | 15 | TRBV7-2 | TGTGCCAGCAGCGAGGGACCTCCGGGTGGAAACACCATATATTTT | CASSEGPPGGNTIYF
TRBJ2-2 | - | - | 13 | TRBV6-9 | TGTGCCAGCAGTTACGTCCCCACCGGGGAGCTGTTTTTT | CASSYVPTGELFF
TRBJ1-1 | - | - | 14 | TRBV29-1 | TGCAGCGTTGAAGAAGGACCTGCTGCCACTGAAGCTTTCTTT | CSVEEGPAATEAFF
TRBJ1-1 | - | - | 13 | TRBV30 | TGTGCCTGGGGGGGGGGGAGGAACACTGAAGCTTTCTTT | CAWGGGRNTEAFF
TRBJ1-2 | - | once | 14 | TRBV5-1 | TGCGCCAGCAGCTTGGATGCAGGAAACTATGGCTACACCTTC | CASSLDAGNYGYTF
TRBJ2-7 | - | many | 14 | TRBV6-1 | TGTGCCAGCAGTGGATTAGAGACTTCCTACGAGCAGTACTTC | CASSGLETSYEQYF
TRBJ1-5 | - | - | 13 | TRBV11-2 | TGTGCCAGCAGCTTAATGGTCAATCAGCCCCAGCATTTT | CASSLMVNQPQHF
TRBJ2-7 | TRBD2 | many | 15 | TRBV9 | TGTGCCAGCAGCCAACGGACTAGCGGACCCTACGAGCAGTACTTC | CASSQRTSGPYEQYF
TRBJ1-2 | TRBD1 | - | 16 | TRBV14 | TGTGCCAGCAGCCTCAGGGGGGACAGGGCTAACTATGGCTACACCTTC | CASSLRGDRANYGYTF
TRBJ2-3 | - | few | 12 | TRBV30 | TGTGCCTGGAGCGCAACCGGAGGTACGCAGTATTTT | CAWSATGGTQYF
TRBJ2-2 | TRBD1 | - | 16 | TRBV7-3 | TGTGCCAGCAGCCGGGGACAGGGGGTGGACACCGGGGAGCTGTTTTTT | CASSRGQGVDTGELFF
TRBJ1-1 | - | many | 15 | TRBV6-1 | TGTGCCAGCACGCTACGGCGGGACATGAACACTGAAGCTTTCTTT | CASTLRRDMNTEAFF
TRBJ1-6 | - | - | 16 | TRBV6-2/TRBV6-3 | TGTGCCAGCAGTTACTCTCCGAGGGGTAATTATTCACCCCTCCACTTT | CASSYSPRGNYSPLHF
TRBJ1-1 | TRBD1 | many | 11 | TRBV30 | TGTGCCTGGGGGACAGGGGGCGAAGCTTTCTTT | CAWGTGGEAFF
TRBJ2-3 | TRBD2 | few | 15 | TRBV12-3/TRBV12-4 | TGTGCCAGCAGCTATAGCGGGATAAGCACAGATACGCAGTATTTT | CASSYSGISTDTQYF
TRBJ2-7 | - | many | 15 | TRBV28 | TGTGCCAGCAGCCAAGAGGCTAGCTGGAAATACGAGCAGTACTTC | CASSQEASWKYEQYF
TRBJ2-3 | - | many | 14 | TRBV7-8 | TGTGCCAGCAGCTCGCGGGGGGGGACAGGAGTGCAGTATTTT | CASSSRGGTGVQYF